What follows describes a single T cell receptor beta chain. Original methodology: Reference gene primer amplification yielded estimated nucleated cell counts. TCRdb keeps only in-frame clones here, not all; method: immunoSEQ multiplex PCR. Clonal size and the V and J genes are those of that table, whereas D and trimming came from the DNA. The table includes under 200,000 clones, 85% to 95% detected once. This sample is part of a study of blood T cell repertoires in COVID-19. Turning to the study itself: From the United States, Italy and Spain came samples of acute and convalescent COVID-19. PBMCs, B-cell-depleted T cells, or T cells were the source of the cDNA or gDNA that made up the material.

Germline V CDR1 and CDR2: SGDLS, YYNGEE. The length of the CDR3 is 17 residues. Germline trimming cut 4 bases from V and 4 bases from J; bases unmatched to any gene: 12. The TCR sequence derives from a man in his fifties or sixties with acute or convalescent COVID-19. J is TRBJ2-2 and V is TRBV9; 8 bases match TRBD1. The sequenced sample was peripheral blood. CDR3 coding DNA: TGTGCCAGCAGCCCCCGCACAGGGGGATTGGGCACCGGGGAGCTGTTTTTT. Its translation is CASSPRTGGLGTGELFF.